This T cell receptor beta chain stems from a study of preoperative IRX-2 immunotherapy in early breast cancer. As for treatment: preoperative locoregional IRX-2 cytokine immunotherapy. This clone appeared a few times. Assay: immunoSEQ multiplex PCR; the TCRdb copy retains only in-frame clones and omits some. The sample includes about 43,000 clones, roughly 94% seen only once; the top ten take about 1.6%. V was shortened by 6 bases and J by 6 bases, with 18 bases between the two germline ends. The CDR3 contains 15 residues. Germline values: CDR1 SGHKS, CDR2 YYEKEE (reference sequence). The V gene is TRBV5-5, the J gene TRBJ2-2, with D maybe TRBD1 (7 bases). Sequenced material: tumor tissue, taken after IRX-2 immunotherapy. This receptor was taken from a human donor with breast cancer. The CDR3 sequence: CASTRGTAYAGELFF. The CDR3 DNA reads as TGTGCCAGCACCAGGGGGACTGCCTACGCCGGGGAGCTGTTTTTT.